These 17 T cell receptor beta chains were sequenced from one sample in a study of CD8+CD57+ T cells in acquired aplastic anemia. Genomic DNA provided the template from which TCR beta VDJ and CDR3 profiles were obtained. TCRdb recomputed calls from the reads with MiXCR, one row per CDR3 protein. This repertoire shows 400,000 to 450,000 distinct CDR3 sequences, 65% to 80% found once; its top ten account for less than 4%. Sequenced input: sorted CD4+, CD8+, or CD8+CD57+ T cells (not recorded which) from PBMCs. All receptors derive from a human donor in good health, serving as a control.

This clonotype was seen just once. CDR3 sequence reads: CASSAGQMGVETQYF. The CDR3 nucleotides read TGTGCCAGCAGCGCGGGACAAATGGGGGTAGAGACCCAGTACTTC. The chain is built from TRBV9 and TRBJ2-7, with D possibly being TRBD1 (6 bases). The closer fit of TRBJ2-5 to the DNA end suggests the J call may be wrong. Germline V gene lookup returns CDR1 SGDLS and CDR2 YYNGEE. This CDR3 has 15 amino acids.

The rearrangement links TRBV7-2 to TRBJ1-5, with D unclear. CDR1 SGHTA and CDR2 FQGNSA come from the germline V gene. The CDR3 contains 10 residues. Deletions cut 1 base from V and 11 bases from J, with 3 bases between. CDR3 nucleotides: TGTGCCAGCAGCTTAGATGCCCAGCATTTT. As protein: CASSLDAQHF.

The chain carries TRBV11-1 and TRBJ2-3; possibly TRBD1 for D (7 bases). This CDR3 spans 17 amino acids. Germline loops: CDR1 SGHAT, CDR2 FQDESV (reference sequence). Trimming shortened V by 3 bases and J by 2 bases, and 18 bases separated the two germline ends. The CDR3 loop is CASSLEGASIYTDTQYF. As DNA, the CDR3 is TGTGCCAGCAGCTTGGAGGGGGCTAGCATCTACACAGATACGCAGTATTTT.

As regards this clonotype: Because it lacks the conserved phenylalanine or tryptophan at the end, this CDR3 is likely a read error. The chain has TRBV15 and TRBJ2-7, with 10 bases fitting TRBD1. V shed 0 bases and J 3 bases; nucleotides not matched to a gene: 17. The germline V gene has CDR1 LNHNV and CDR2 YYDKDF (reference sequence). The CDR3 sequence is 20 residues long. CDR3 in DNA: TGTGCCACCAGCAGAGATCCCGACAAGAGGGGACAGGGGATAATCTACGAGCAGTACTCC. This translates into CATSRDPDKRGQGIIYEQYS.

V usage is TRBV7-2 and J usage is TRBJ2-7; 8 bases are shared with TRBD1. The CDR3 extends over 16 amino acids. Germline V gene lookup returns CDR1 SGHTA and CDR2 FQGNSA. V shed 3 bases, J shed 3 bases, and the junction held 10 bases outside the gene matches. The CDR3 spells CASSLEAGGSFYEQYF. DNA of the CDR3: TGTGCCAGCAGCTTGGAGGCAGGGGGCAGCTTCTACGAGCAGTACTTC. Variable domain in full (rest from reference TRBV7-2 and TRBJ2-7): GAGVSQSPSNKVTEKGKDVELRCDPISGHTALYWYRQSLGQGLEFLIYFQGNSAPDKSGLPSDRFSAERTGGSVSTLTIQRTQQEDSAVYLCASSLEAGGSFYEQYFGPGTRLTVT.

This clonotype has a count of ten or more. The chain uses TRBV29-1 and TRBJ1-1; 7 bases align to TRBD1. After removal of 6 bases from V and 1 base from J, the junction contained 2 bases not matched to a gene. This CDR3 has 12 residues. In germline, CDR1 is SQVTM, CDR2 ANQGSEA. As DNA, the CDR3 is TGCAGCGTCAGGGGGTGGAACACTGAAGCTTTCTTT. Encoded protein: CSVRGWNTEAFF. Looking up the rest from reference TRBV29-1 and TRBJ1-1 gives the full variable domain: SAVISQKPSRDICQRGTSLTIQCQVDSQVTMMFWYRQQPGQSLTLIATANQGSEATYESGFVIDKFPISRPNLTFSTLTVSNMSPEDSSIYLCSVRGWNTEAFFGQGTRLTVV.

A remark on this clonotype: Mismatch with germline at one junction end may stem from a read error. The genes are TRBV7-7 and TRBJ2-7; D may be TRBD2 (5 bases). CDR1 is SSHAT and CDR2 is FNYEAQ in the germline V gene (reference sequence). The CDR3 runs 11 residues. The CDR3 loop reads CASSLGFERYF. The DNA of the CDR3 is TGTGCCAGCAGTTTAGGCTTCGAGCGGTACTTT.

This clonotype was seen at least ten times. The chain carries TRBV4-1 and TRBJ1-2; D call uncertain. CDR3 length: 14 amino acids. The germline V and J ends were trimmed by 1 base and 6 bases, with 12 bases remaining between them. The germline gives CDR1 MGHRA, CDR2 YSYEKL. DNA of the CDR3: TGCGCCAGCAGCCAAGTACCAGGTGGAAATGGCTACACCTTC. Protein: CASSQVPGGNGYTF.

This clonotype was observed many times. This chain links TRBV29-1 with TRBJ1-1, with a tentative D call TRBD1 (6 bases). V lost 7 bases to trimming and J lost 1 base, with 13 bases between them. The germline gives CDR1 SQVTM, CDR2 ANQGSEA. The CDR3 is 13 residues long. CDR3: CSAKTGKNTEAFF. The DNA for the CDR3 is TGCAGCGCCAAGACAGGAAAGAACACTGAAGCTTTCTTT.

This clonotype was found a few times. A read error may account for a junction end that differs from germline. The chain combines TRBV29-1 with TRBJ1-3; D remains unclear. The CDR3 has 12 amino acids. Germline values: CDR1 SQVTM, CDR2 ANQGSEA. CDR3 in amino acids: CSVLFSGSTIYF. In DNA, the CDR3 is TGCAGCGTTCTATTCTCTGGAAGCACCATATATTTT.

The chain combines TRBV10-3 with TRBJ1-6; 9 bases map to TRBD1. Germline V CDR1 and CDR2: ENHRY, SYGVKD. The CDR3 extends over 16 amino acids. V shed 10 bases and J 13 bases; nucleotides not matched to a gene: 20. The CDR3 loop is CASSVRTGDYGYPLHF. The DNA for the CDR3 is TGTGCCAGTAGTGTGCGGACAGGGGACTATGGTTACCCCCTCCACTTT.

About this clonotype: The conserved phenylalanine or tryptophan is not found at the CDR3 terminus, so this likely reflects a read error. It is unclear where the CDR3 begins or ends on the DNA, so no DNA is shown, and the CDR3 is as TCRdb lists it. J is TRBJ2-1 and V is TRBV9; TRBD1 is the table's D call and was not checked against the DNA. Per germline, CDR1 SGDLS and CDR2 YYNGEE. The CDR3 totals 12 residues, both ends included. The CDR3 here is CASSVQGTLDPL.

This clonotype has ten or more counts. The chain recombines TRBV20-1 with TRBJ1-3, with D uncertain. The CDR3 is 13 residues long. CDR1 and CDR2 from the germline V gene are DFQATT and SNEGSKA (reference sequence). Trimming took off 5 bases at V and 11 bases at J, with 19 bases between the two ends. CDR3 nucleotides: TGCAGTGCTCCGGCCCCTCCACTCAACCCCATATATTTT. Its protein product is CSAPAPPLNPIYF.

Note on this clonotype: One end of the junction fails to match germline, which may point to a read error. The gene calls are TRBV7-9 and TRBJ2-5; the D is unclear. The CDR3 loop spans 14 amino acids. Per the germline V gene, CDR1 is SEHNR and CDR2 is FQNEAQ (reference sequence). In nucleotides, the CDR3 is TGTGCCAGCAGCTTATATGGGAACTCACCCCTCCACTTTTTC. Translated, it gives CASSLYGNSPLHFF.

This clonotype was found a few times. V usage is TRBV29-1 and J usage is TRBJ1-4; 9 bases match TRBD1. The CDR3 runs to 15 residues. Germline trimming cut 0 bases from V and 5 bases from J; bases unmatched to any gene: 4. Germline CDR1 SQVTM, CDR2 ANQGSEA. The CDR3 loop reads CSVEDLGQGNEKLFF. Here the CDR3 DNA reads TGCAGCGTTGAAGATCTCGGACAGGGGAATGAAAAACTGTTTTTT. Together with reference TRBV29-1 and TRBJ1-4, the CDR3 gives the full variable domain: SAVISQKPSRDICQRGTSLTIQCQVDSQVTMMFWYRQQPGQSLTLIATANQGSEATYESGFVIDKFPISRPNLTFSTLTVSNMSPEDSSIYLCSVEDLGQGNEKLFFGSGTQLSVL.

This clonotype was recorded at least ten times. This sequence joins TRBV6-4 and TRBJ2-1; 10 positions agree with TRBD1. The CDR3 totals 14 residues. The germline gives CDR1 MRHNA, CDR2 SNTAGT. After removal of 6 bases from V and 7 bases from J, the junction contained 6 bases not matched to a gene. The CDR3 protein is CASRGDRGGNEQFF. The CDR3 coding sequence is TGTGCCAGCAGAGGGGACAGGGGAGGAAATGAGCAGTTCTTC.

In the case of this clonotype: Given a much more abundant clone one base away, this may be a read error. The CDR3 does not close with the conserved phenylalanine or tryptophan, likely indicating a read error. V usage is TRBV20-1 and J usage is TRBJ2-3, with D possibly TRBD1 on 7 matching bases. The CDR3 spans 15 residues. Between the trimmed V and J ends, which lost 1 base and 4 bases, there was a span of 15 bases. Germline V gives CDR1 DFQATT, CDR2 SNEGSKA (reference sequence). As DNA, the CDR3 is TGCAGTGCTAGAGTCTCGCAGGGGGGCCCAGATACGCAGTATTCT. This codes for CSARVSQGGPDTQYS.